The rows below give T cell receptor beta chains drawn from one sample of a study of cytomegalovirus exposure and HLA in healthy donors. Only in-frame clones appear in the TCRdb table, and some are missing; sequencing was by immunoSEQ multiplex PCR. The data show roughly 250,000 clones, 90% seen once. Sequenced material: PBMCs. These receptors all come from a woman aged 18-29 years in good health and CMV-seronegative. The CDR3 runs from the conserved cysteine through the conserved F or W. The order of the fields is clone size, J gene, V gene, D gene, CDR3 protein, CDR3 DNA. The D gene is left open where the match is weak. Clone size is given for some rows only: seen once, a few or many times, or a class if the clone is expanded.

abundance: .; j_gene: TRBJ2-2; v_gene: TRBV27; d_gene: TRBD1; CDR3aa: CASTALGQGYGGELFF; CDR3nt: TGTGCCAGCACCGCCTTAGGACAGGGATACGGGGGGGAGCTGTTTTTT
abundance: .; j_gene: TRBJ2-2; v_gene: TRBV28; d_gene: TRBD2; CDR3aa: CATEAGGPGTGELFF; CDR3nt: TGTGCCACCGAGGCGGGGGGGCCGGGAACCGGGGAGCTGTTTTTT
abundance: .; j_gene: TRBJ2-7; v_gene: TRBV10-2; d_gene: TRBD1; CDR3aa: CAGTDRGDGEQYF; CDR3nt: TGCGCCGGCACTGACAGGGGGGACGGTGAGCAGTACTTC
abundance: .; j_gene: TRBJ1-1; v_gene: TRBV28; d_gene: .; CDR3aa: CASTNMNTEAFF; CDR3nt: TGTGCCAGCACCAACATGAACACTGAAGCTTTCTTT
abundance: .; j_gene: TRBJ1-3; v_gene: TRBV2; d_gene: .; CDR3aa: CASSEGGAGNTIYF; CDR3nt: TGTGCCAGCAGTGAGGGAGGGGCTGGAAACACCATATATTTT
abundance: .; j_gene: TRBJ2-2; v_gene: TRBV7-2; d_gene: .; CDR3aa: CASSLGLNTGELFF; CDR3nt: TGTGCCAGCAGCTTAGGCCTAAACACCGGGGAGCTGTTTTTT
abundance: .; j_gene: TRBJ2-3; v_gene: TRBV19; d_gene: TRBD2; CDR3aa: CASSVTSGTDTQYF; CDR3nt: TGTGCCAGTAGTGTGACTAGCGGCACAGATACGCAGTATTTT
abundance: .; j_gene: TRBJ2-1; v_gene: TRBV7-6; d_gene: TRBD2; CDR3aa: CASSRSGGGVLGNEQFF; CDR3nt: TGTGCCAGCAGCCGCTCGGGCGGGGGGGTTCTGGGCAATGAGCAGTTCTTC
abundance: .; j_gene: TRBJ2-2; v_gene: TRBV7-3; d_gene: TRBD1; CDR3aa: CASSFSRGQGGELFF; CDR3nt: TGTGCCAGCAGCTTCAGCAGGGGGCAGGGCGGGGAGCTGTTTTTT
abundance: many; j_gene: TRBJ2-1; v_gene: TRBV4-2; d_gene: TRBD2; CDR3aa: CASSQDTGGTYNEQFF; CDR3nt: TGTGCCAGCAGCCAAGATACCGGGGGGACCTACAATGAGCAGTTCTTC
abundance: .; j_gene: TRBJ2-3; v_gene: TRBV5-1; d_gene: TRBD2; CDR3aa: CASSFRGGRELNTQYF; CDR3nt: TGCGCCAGCAGCTTCCGGGGGGGCCGGGAGCTCAATACGCAGTATTTT
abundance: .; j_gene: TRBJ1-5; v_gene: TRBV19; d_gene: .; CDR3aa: CASSIRGSEGNQPQHF; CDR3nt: TGTGCCAGTAGTATTCGGGGGTCCGAGGGCAATCAGCCCCAGCATTTT
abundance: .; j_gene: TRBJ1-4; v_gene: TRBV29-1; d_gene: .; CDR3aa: CSVDRVAGEKLFF; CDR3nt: TGCAGCGTTGATCGAGTTGCGGGTGAAAAACTGTTTTTT
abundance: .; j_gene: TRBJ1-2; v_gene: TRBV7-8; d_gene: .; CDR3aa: CASSYRVGGGGYTF; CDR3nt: TGTGCCAGCAGCTATAGAGTAGGGGGTGGGGGCTACACCTTC
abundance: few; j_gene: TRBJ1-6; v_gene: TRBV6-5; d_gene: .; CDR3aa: CASSYSTVYNSPLHF; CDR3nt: TGTGCCAGCAGTTACTCAACAGTCTATAATTCACCCCTCCACTTT
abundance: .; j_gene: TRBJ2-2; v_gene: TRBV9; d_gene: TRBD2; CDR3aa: CASSVASGLAGVWTGELFF; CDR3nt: TGTGCCAGCAGCGTAGCCTCGGGACTAGCGGGGGTTTGGACCGGGGAGCTGTTTTTT
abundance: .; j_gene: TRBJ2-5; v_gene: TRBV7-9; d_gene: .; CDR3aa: CASSRQETQYF; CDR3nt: TGTGCCAGCAGCCGGCAAGAGACCCAGTACTTC
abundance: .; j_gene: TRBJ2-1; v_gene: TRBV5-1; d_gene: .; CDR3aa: CASSRGTYNEQFF; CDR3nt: TGCGCCAGCAGCCGGGGAACCTACAATGAGCAGTTCTTC
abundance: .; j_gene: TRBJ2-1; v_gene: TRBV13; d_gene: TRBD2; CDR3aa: CASSFLPLRRGADEQFF; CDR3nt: TGTGCCAGCAGCTTCCTGCCCCTGCGGCGGGGGGCTGATGAGCAGTTCTTC
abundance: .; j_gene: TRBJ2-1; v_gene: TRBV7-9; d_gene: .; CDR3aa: CASSFQGGNEQFF; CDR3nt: TGTGCCAGCAGCTTCCAGGGGGGCAATGAGCAGTTCTTC
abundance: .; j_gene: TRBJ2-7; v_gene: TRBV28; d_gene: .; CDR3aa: CASSFRGGASEQYF; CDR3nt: TGTGCCAGCAGTTTCCGCGGCGGGGCGTCCGAGCAGTACTTC
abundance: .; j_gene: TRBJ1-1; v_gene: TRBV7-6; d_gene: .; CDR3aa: CASSLAGSNTEAFF; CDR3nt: TGTGCCAGCAGCTTAGCCGGGTCGAACACTGAAGCTTTCTTT
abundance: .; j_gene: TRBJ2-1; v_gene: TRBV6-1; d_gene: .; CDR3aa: CATFTGLEQFF; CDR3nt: TGTGCCACCTTCACAGGGCTTGAGCAGTTCTTC
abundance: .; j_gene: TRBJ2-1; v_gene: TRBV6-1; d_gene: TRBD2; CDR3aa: CASRLSGGVRNEQFF; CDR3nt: TGTGCCAGCAGACTTAGCGGGGGGGTTAGGAATGAGCAGTTCTTC
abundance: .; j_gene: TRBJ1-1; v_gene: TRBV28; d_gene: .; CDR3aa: CASSDSVNTEAFF; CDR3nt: TGTGCCAGCAGCGACTCGGTTAACACTGAAGCTTTCTTT
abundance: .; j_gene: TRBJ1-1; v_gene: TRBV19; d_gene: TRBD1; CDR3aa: CASSNRTGGAFF; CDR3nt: TGTGCCAGTAGTAACAGGACAGGTGGAGCTTTCTTT
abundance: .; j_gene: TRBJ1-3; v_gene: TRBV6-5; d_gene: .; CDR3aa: CASGSSGNTIYF; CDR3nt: TGTGCCAGCGGTTCGTCTGGAAACACCATATATTTT
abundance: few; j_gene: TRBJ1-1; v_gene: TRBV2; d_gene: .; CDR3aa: CASSADTEAFF; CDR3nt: TGTGCCAGCAGTGCAGACACTGAAGCTTTCTTT
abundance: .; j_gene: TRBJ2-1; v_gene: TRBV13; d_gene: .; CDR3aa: CASQSSSYNEQFF; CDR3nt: TGTGCCAGCCAATCTAGCTCCTACAATGAGCAGTTCTTC
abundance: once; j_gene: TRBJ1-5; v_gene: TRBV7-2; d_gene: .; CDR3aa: CASSLSLRQPQHF; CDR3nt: TGTGCCAGCAGCTTATCCCTCCGGCAGCCCCAGCATTTT
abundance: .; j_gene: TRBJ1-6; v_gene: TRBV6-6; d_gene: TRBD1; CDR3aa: CASRVEQGNSPLHF; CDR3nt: TGTGCCAGCAGAGTGGAACAGGGGAATTCACCCCTCCACTTT
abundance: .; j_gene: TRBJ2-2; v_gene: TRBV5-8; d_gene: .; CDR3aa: CASSLVAAGELFF; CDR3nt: TGTGCCAGCAGCTTGGTTGCGGCCGGGGAGCTGTTTTTT
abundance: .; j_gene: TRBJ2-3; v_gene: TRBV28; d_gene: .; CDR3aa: CASSSPVAWTDTQYF; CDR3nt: TGTGCCAGCAGTTCCCCAGTGGCTTGGACAGATACGCAGTATTTT
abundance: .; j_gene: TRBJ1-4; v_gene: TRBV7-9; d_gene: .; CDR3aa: CASSLAPGSEKLFF; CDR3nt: TGTGCCAGCAGCTTAGCGCCCGGTTCGGAAAAACTGTTTTTT
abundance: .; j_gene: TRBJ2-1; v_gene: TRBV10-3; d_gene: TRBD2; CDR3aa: CAISGLTSGENNEQFF; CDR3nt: TGTGCCATCAGTGGACTTACTAGCGGGGAAAACAATGAGCAGTTCTTC
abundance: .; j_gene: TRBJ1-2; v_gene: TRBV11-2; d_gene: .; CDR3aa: CASNDKSPFYGYTF; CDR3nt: TGTGCCAGCAACGACAAGTCCCCCTTCTATGGCTACACCTTC
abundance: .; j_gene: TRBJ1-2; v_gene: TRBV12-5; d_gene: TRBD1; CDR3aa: CASGLVLRTGGGSNYGYTF; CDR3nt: TGTGCTAGTGGTTTGGTACTCCGGACAGGGGGCGGCTCTAACTATGGCTACACCTTC
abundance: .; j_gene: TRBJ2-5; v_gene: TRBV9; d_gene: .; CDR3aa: CASSVEAGWAETQYF; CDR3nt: TGTGCCAGCAGCGTAGAGGCCGGCTGGGCAGAGACCCAGTACTTC
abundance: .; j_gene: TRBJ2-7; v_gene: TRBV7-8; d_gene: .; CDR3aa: CASSLGGPGYEQYF; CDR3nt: TGTGCCAGCAGCTTAGGGGGCCCGGGCTACGAGCAGTACTTC
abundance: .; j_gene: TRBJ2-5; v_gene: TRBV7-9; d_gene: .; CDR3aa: CASSPPAGPQETQYF; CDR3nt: TGTGCCAGCAGCCCCCCCGCGGGCCCCCAAGAGACCCAGTACTTC
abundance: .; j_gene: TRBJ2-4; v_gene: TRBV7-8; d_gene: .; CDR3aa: CASSRRVGLAKNIQYF; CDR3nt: TGTGCCAGCTCGAGGAGAGTGGGGCTAGCCAAAAACATTCAGTACTTC
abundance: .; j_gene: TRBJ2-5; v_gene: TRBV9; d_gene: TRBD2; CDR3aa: CASSPSSTSGGAGWETQYF; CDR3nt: TGTGCCAGCAGCCCCAGTAGCACTAGCGGGGGGGCCGGGTGGGAGACCCAGTACTTC
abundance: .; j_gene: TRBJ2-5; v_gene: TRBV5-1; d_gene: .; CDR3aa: CASSLGRFEETQYF; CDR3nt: TGCGCCAGCAGCTTGGGCAGGTTCGAAGAGACCCAGTACTTC
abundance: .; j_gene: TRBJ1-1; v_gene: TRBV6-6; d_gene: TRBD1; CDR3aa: CASSTGQGDTEAFF; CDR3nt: TGTGCCAGCAGTACCGGACAGGGGGACACTGAAGCTTTCTTT
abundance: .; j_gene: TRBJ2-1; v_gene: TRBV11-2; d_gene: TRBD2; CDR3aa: CASSSGAGGWNEQFF; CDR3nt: TGTGCCAGCAGCTCGGGAGCGGGGGGGTGGAATGAGCAGTTCTTC
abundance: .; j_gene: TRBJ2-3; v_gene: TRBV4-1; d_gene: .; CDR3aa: CASSQGGRMVDTQYF; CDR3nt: TGCGCCAGCAGCCAAGGGGGCCGCATGGTAGATACGCAGTATTTT